This TCR beta chain appears in the sequencing data of a study of blood T cell repertoires in COVID-19. Per the study methods: Reference gene primers were amplified, and this amplification served to estimate nucleated cell counts. TCRdb's copy holds only in-frame clones and misses some; the assay was immunoSEQ multiplex PCR. V and J calls and clone size come straight from that table; D and trimming were deduced from the DNA. The data show more than 200,000 clones, around 83% seen once. CDR1 is MNHEY and CDR2 is SVGAGI in the germline V gene. V trimming: 6 bases; J trimming: 4 bases; junction bases outside the gene matches: 4. The CDR3 loop spans 14 amino acids.

The source of this sequence is a woman in her forties or fifties with acute or convalescent COVID-19. The specimen was peripheral blood. The V gene is TRBV6-5, the J gene TRBJ2-5; 11 bases are shared with TRBD2. Written as DNA, the CDR3 is TGTGCCAGCAGGTTAGCGGGAGGGGGAGAGACCCAGTACTTC. It specifies CASRLAGGGETQYF.